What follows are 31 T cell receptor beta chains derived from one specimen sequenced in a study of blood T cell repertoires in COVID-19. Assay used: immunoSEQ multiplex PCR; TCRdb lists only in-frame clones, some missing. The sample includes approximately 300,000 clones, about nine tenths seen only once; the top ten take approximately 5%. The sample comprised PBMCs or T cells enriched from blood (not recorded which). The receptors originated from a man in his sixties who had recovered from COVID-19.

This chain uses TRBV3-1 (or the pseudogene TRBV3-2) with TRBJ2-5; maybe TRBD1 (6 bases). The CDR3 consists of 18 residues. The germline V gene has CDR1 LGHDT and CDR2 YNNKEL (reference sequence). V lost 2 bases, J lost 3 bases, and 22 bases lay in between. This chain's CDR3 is CASSQTFVMGDKKETQYF. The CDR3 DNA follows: TGTGCCAGCAGCCAAACCTTTGTTATGGGGGACAAGAAAGAGACCCAGTACTTC.

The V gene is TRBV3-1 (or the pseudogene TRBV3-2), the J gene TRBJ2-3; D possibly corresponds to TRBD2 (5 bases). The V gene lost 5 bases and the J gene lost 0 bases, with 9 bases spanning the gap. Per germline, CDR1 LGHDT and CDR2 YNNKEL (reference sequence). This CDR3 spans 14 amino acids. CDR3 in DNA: TGTGCCAGCAGCTATACTAGAAGCACAGATACGCAGTATTTT. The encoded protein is CASSYTRSTDTQYF.

The CDR3 loop is CSVEGAGGEVGAFF. DNA for the CDR3: TGCAGCGTTGAGGGGGCAGGGGGCGAGGTAGGAGCTTTCTTT. This chain joins TRBV29-1 and TRBJ1-1, with 8 bases identical to TRBD1. This CDR3 region has 14 residues. Germline CDR1 SQVTM, CDR2 ANQGSEA. V trimming: 3 bases; J trimming: 10 bases; junction bases outside the gene matches: 13.

CDR3 nucleotide sequence: TGTGCCAGTCTAGGGACTAGCGGGGCAGATACGCAGTATTTT. This sequence encodes CASLGTSGADTQYF. The genes are TRBV2 and TRBJ2-3; the match to TRBD2 covers 13 bases. The germline CDR1 and CDR2 sequences are SNHLY and FYNNEI. V was clipped by 9 bases and J by 4 bases; unmatched bases: 4. The CDR3 is 14 residues long.

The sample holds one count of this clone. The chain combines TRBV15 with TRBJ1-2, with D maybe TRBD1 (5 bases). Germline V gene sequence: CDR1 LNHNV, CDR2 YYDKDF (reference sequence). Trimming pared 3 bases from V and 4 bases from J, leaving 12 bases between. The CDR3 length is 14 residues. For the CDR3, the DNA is TGTGCCACCAGCAGTAGGCAGGGAACCTATGGCTACACCTTC. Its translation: CATSSRQGTYGYTF.

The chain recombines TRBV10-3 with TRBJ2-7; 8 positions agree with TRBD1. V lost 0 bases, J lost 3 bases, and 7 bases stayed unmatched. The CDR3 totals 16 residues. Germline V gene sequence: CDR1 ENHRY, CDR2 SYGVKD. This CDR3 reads CAISESQGASGYEQYF. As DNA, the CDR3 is TGTGCCATCAGTGAGTCTCAGGGGGCATCAGGCTACGAGCAGTACTTC.

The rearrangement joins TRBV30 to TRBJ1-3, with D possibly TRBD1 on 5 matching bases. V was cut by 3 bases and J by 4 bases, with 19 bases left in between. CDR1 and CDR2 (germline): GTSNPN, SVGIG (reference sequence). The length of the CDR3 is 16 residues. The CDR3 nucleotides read TGTGCCTGGAGCGAAATATTACGGACATCCGGAAACACCATATATTTT. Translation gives CAWSEILRTSGNTIYF.

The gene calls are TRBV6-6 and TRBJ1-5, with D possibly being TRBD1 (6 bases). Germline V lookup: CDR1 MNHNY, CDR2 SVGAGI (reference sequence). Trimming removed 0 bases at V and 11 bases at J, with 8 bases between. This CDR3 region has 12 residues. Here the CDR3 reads CASSYSGGTQHF. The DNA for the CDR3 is TGTGCCAGCAGTTACTCAGGGGGAACCCAGCATTTT.

Written as DNA, the CDR3 is TGTGCCAGCAGTTTAAAACCGGGGGGAACAGGCTCCTACAATGAGCAGTTCTTC. Protein product: CASSLKPGGTGSYNEQFF. The chain uses TRBV27 and TRBJ2-1; TRBD2 matches 7 bases. V trimming: 2 bases; J trimming: 0 bases; junction bases outside the gene matches: 10. This CDR3 has 18 residues. Germline V gives CDR1 MNHEY, CDR2 SMNVEV (reference sequence).

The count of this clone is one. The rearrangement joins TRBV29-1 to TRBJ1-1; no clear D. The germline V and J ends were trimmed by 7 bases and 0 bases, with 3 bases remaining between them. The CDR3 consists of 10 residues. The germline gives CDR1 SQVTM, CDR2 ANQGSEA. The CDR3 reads CSGMNTEAFF. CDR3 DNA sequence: TGCAGCGGTATGAACACTGAAGCTTTCTTT.

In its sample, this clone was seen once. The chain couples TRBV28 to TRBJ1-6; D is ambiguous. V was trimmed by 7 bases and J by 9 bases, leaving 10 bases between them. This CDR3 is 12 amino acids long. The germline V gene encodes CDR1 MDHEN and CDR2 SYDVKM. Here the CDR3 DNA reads TGTGCCAGCACCCGCGGGCGTTCACCCCTCCACTTT. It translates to CASTRGRSPLHF.

The CDR3 coding sequence is TGTGCCAGCAGCCCTCGTTCCCGCCCTAGCGGCTACACCTTC. This gives the protein CASSPRSRPSGYTF. J is TRBJ1-2 and V is TRBV3-1 (or the pseudogene TRBV3-2); D gene uncertain. Per germline, CDR1 LGHDT and CDR2 YNNKEL (reference sequence). The germline V and J ends were trimmed by 4 bases and 8 bases, with 17 bases remaining between them. This CDR3 has 14 residues.

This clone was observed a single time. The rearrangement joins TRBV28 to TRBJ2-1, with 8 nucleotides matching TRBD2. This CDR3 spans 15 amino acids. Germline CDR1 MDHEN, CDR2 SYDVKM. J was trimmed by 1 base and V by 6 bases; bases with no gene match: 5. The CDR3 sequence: CASSLTSASYNEQFF. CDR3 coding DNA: TGTGCCAGCAGCTTGACTAGCGCTTCCTACAATGAGCAGTTCTTC.

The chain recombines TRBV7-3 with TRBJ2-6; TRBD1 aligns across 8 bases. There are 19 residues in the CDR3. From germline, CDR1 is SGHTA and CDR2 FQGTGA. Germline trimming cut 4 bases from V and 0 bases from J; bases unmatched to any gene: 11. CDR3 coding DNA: TGTGCCAGCAGCTCGAGGGGGACAGGTCTTCTCTCTGGGGCCAACGTCCTGACTTTC. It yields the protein CASSSRGTGLLSGANVLTF.

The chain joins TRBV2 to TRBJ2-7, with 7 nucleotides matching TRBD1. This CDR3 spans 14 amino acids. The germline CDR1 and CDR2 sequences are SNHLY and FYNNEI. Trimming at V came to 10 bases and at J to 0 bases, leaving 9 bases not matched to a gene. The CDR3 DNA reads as TGTGCCAACGGGAAGGGGGCTCTCTCCTACGAGCAGTACTTC. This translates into CANGKGALSYEQYF.

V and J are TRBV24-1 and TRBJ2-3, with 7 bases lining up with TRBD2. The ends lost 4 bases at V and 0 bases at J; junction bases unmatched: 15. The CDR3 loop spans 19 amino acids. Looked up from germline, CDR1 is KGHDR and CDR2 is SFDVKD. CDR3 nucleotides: TGTGCCACCAGTGAAGTTCCTAGCGGAGAGAGGCCTAGCACAGATACGCAGTATTTT. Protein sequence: CATSEVPSGERPSTDTQYF.

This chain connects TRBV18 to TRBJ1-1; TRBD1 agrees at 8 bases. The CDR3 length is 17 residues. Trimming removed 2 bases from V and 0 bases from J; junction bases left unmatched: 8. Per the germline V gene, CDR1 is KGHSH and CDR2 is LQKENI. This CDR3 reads CASSPNRQGAVNTEAFF. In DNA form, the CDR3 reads TGTGCCAGCTCACCAAATCGTCAGGGGGCCGTGAACACTGAAGCTTTCTTT.

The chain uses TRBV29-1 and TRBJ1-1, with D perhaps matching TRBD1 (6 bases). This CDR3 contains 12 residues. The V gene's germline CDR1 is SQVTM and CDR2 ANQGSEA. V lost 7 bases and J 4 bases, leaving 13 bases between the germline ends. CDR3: CSGSGEGTEAFF. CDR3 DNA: TGCAGCGGTTCAGGGGAGGGCACTGAAGCTTTCTTT.

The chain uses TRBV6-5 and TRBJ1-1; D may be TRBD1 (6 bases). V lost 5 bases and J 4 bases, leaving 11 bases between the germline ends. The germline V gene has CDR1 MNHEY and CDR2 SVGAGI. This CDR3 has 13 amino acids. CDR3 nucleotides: TGTGCCAGCAGTAAAACAGGGACCACTGAAGCTTTCTTT. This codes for CASSKTGTTEAFF.

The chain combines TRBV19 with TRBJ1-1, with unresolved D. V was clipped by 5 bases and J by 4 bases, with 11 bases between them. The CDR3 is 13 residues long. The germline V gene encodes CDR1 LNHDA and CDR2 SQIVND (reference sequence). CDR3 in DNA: TGTGCCAGTAGTTCGAGGGAGGGCACTGAAGCTTTCTTT. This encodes CASSSREGTEAFF.

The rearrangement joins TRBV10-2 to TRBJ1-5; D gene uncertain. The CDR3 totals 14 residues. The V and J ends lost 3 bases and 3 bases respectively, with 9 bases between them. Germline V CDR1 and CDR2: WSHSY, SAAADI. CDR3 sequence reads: CASSEVVANQPQHF. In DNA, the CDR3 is TGCGCCAGCAGTGAAGTTGTAGCCAATCAGCCCCAGCATTTT.

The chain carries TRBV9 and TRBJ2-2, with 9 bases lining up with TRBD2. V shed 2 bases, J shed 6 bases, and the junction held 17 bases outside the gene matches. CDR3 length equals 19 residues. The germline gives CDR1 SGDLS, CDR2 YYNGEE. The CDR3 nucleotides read TGTGCCAGCAGCGTCGACAAAACTGGGGGCGGGAGGGCCCCCGGGGAGCTGTTTTTT. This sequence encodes CASSVDKTGGGRAPGELFF.

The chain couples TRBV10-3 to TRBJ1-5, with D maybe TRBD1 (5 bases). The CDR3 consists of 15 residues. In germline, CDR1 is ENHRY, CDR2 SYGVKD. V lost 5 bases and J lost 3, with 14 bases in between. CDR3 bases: TGTGCCATCAGTTCACGGGAGGGACTCAATCAGCCCCAGCATTTT. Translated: CAISSREGLNQPQHF.

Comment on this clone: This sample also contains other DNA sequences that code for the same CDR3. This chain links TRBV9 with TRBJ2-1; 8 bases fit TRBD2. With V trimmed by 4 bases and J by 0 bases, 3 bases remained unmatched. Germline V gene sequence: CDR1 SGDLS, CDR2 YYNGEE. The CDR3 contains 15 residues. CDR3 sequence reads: CASSTSGSSYNEQFF. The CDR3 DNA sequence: TGTGCCAGCAGCACTAGCGGAAGCTCCTACAATGAGCAGTTCTTC.

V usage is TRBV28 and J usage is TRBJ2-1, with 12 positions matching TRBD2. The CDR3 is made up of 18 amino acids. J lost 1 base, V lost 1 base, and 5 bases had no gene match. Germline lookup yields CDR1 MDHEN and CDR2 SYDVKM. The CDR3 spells CASSLLTSGSWSYNEQFF. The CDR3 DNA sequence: TGTGCCAGCAGTTTATTGACTAGCGGGAGTTGGTCCTACAATGAGCAGTTCTTC.

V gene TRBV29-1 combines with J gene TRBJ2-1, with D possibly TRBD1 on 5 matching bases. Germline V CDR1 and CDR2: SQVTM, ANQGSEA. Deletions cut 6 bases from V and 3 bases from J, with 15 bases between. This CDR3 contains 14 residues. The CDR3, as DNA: TGCAGCGTCCCAAGGGCAGGGTACTACAATGAGCAGTTCTTC. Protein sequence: CSVPRAGYYNEQFF.

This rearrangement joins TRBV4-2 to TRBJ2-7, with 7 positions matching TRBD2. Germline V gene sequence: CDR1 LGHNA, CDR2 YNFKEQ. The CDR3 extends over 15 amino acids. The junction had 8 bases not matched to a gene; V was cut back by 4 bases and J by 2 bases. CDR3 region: CASSLRASGAYEQYF. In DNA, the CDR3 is TGTGCCAGCAGCCTGCGGGCTAGCGGAGCCTACGAGCAGTACTTC.

CDR3 protein: CASSLAPTGGTEAFF. Here the CDR3 DNA reads TGTGCCAGCAGTTTGGCCCCTACAGGGGGCACTGAAGCTTTCTTT. The chain carries TRBV6-5 and TRBJ1-1; 8 bases align to TRBD1. CDR1 is MNHEY, CDR2 SVGAGI, per germline. There are 15 residues in the CDR3. Losses at the gene ends were 4 bases for V and 4 bases for J; bases not matched to a gene: 8.

CDR3 DNA: TGTGCCAGCAGCCCGCGGGGCGTCTCCTACGAGCAGTACTTC. Its translation: CASSPRGVSYEQYF. V gene TRBV9 combines with J gene TRBJ2-7; tentatively, D is TRBD2 (6 bases). V was shortened by 4 bases and J by 0 bases, with 11 bases between the two germline ends. CDR1 and CDR2 from the germline V gene are SGDLS and YYNGEE. CDR3 length: 14 residues.

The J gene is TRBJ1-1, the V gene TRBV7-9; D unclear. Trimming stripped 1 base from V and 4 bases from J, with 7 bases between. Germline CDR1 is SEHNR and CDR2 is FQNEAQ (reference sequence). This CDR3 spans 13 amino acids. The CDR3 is CASSLVAGTEAFF. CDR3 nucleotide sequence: TGTGCCAGCAGCTTAGTCGCCGGCACTGAAGCTTTCTTT. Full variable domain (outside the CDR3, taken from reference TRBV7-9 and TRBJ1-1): DTGVSQNPRHKITKRGQNVTFRCDPISEHNRLYWYRQTLGQGPEFLTYFQNEAQLEKSRLLSDRFSAERPKGSFSTLEIQRTEQGDSAMYLCASSLVAGTEAFFGQGTRLTVV.

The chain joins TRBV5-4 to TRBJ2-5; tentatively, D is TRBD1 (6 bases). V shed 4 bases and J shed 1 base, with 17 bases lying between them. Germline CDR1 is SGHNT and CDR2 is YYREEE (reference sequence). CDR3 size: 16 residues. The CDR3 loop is CASSPGQKRPQETQYF. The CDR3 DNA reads TGTGCCAGCAGCCCGGGACAAAAGAGACCCCAAGAGACCCAGTACTTC. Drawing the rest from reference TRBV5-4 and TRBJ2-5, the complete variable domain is ETGVTQSPTHLIKTRGQQVTLRCSSQSGHNTVSWYQQALGQGPQFIFQYYREEENGRGNFPPRFSGLQFPNYSSELNVNALELDDSALYLCASSPGQKRPQETQYFGPGTRLLVL.